This TCR beta chain was obtained from a study of human T cells and chemical hapten exposure. Study as a whole: On about 2 cm by about 2 cm of upper inner arm skin, sensitization was performed with 2% DPC. Points from the study as a whole: Against controls, expanded TCRs gave rise to significantly more large CDR3 similarity clusters. TCRs at a frequency above 1 in 1000 stayed unchanged with DPC sensitization.

As to time point: patch test 1, 2 weeks after DPC sensitization. As for treatment: therapeutic diphenylcyclopropenone sensitization with weekly scalp DPC. In germline, CDR1 is SGHTS, CDR2 YDEGEE. This CDR3 is built from 17 residues. The junction had 8 bases not matched to a gene; V was cut back by 4 bases and J by 0 bases. Remarks on this clonotype: Its cognate antigen is unknown.

TCRdb called the RACE reads again in MiXCR, with one record for every CDR3 protein. Of approximately 340,000 distinct CDR3 sequences in the sample, roughly 6.9% are singletons; the top ten hold 8.4%. The rearrangement uses TRBV5-8 and TRBJ1-5, with 9 bases fitting TRBD1. The source material was whole blood, sampled in connection with sensitization to the hapten diphenylcyclopropenone (DPC). The receptor was isolated from a woman aged 18 to 35 with alopecia areata. Some clones in this sample may be carry-over from other donors' samples. CDR3 sequence: CASSLALTGGSNQPQHF. The CDR3 DNA follows: TGTGCCAGCAGCCTCGCTTTGACAGGGGGTAGCAATCAGCCCCAGCATTTT.